What follows are 4 T cell receptor beta chains derived from one specimen sequenced in a study of T cells after yellow fever vaccination. A single record per CDR3 protein comes from TCRdb applying MiXCR to the 5' RACE reads. The sample shows fewer than 100,000 distinct CDR3 sequences, about 5.8% of them seen only once. The source material was CD8+ T cells sorted from PBMCs, sampled 10 days after the yellow fever booster vaccination. These receptors were obtained from a man younger than 35 who received the YFV17D yellow fever vaccine.

Worth noting for this clonotype: A read error may explain this, as a much larger clone is one base away. This sequence joins TRBV10-3 and TRBJ1-2; D is unresolved. V was pared by 4 bases and J by 2 bases, with 14 bases between. The germline gives CDR1 ENHRY, CDR2 SYGVKD. The CDR3 runs to 15 residues. The CDR3 sequence is CAISGHGLGNYGYTF. The CDR3 DNA follows: TGTGCCATCAGTGGTCATGGACTGGGGAACTATGGCTACACCTTC.

This clonotype showed up just a few times. The rearrangement uses TRBV28 and TRBJ2-7, with D possibly being TRBD1 (6 bases). V lost 6 bases, J lost 0 bases, and 18 bases lay in between. There are 16 residues in the CDR3. Germline CDR1 and CDR2: MDHEN and SYDVKM. CDR3 nucleotides: TGTGCCAGCAGCGCAGCAGGGGAGCGGACCTCCTACGAGCAGTACGTC. Translation gives CASSAAGERTSYEQYV.

The chain couples TRBV5-6 to TRBJ1-6; no reliable D call. This CDR3 has 15 residues. Germline V lookup: CDR1 SGHDT, CDR2 YYEEEE. V dropped 4 bases and J dropped 7 bases, with 15 bases sitting between them. CDR3 DNA: TGTGCCAGCAGCCTACAAAGGACGGGAAATTCACCCCTCCACTTT. Protein sequence: CASSLQRTGNSPLHF.

This clonotype has ten or more counts. The gene calls are TRBV2 and TRBJ1-5; a possible D gene is TRBD1 (5 bases). This CDR3 is 14 amino acids long. Deletions cut 1 base from V and 9 bases from J, with 13 bases between. Germline values: CDR1 SNHLY, CDR2 FYNNEI. The CDR3 spells CASSEEAGPPPQHF. The CDR3 region has the DNA TGTGCCAGCAGTGAAGAGGCGGGGCCCCCGCCCCAGCATTTT.